This T cell receptor beta chain comes out of a study of Ad26.COV2.S vaccination and SARS-CoV-2 variants. Notes on the study in general: Vaccinated and placebo-treated recipients had similar non-spike TCR breadth.

The CDR3 sequence is 12 residues long. Trimming shortened V by 0 bases and J by 5 bases, and 3 bases separated the two germline ends. Germline V gene sequence: CDR1 SGHNT, CDR2 YYREEE (reference sequence). This sample's treatment: around 19 received Ad26.COV2.S at low or high dose, single or two shots; 5 received placebo; per-sample allocation not given. Day 63 following the first vaccine or placebo injection was when the samples were taken. The donor was a Boston adult aged 18-55 years. Remarks on this clone: The antigen remains unidentified.

The protocol was immunoSEQ multiplex PCR, while the TCRdb copy is restricted to in-frame clones and leaves out a portion. The sample lists 250,000 or so clones, 87% seen once, with less than 3.5% in the top ten. Specimen: peripheral blood, collected in a trial of Ad26.COV2.S vaccine versus placebo. The sequence was collected from a person between 18 and 59 years old who received the Ad26.COV2.S COVID-19 vaccine or a placebo. The rearrangement uses TRBV5-4 and TRBJ2-1, with D uncertain. CDR3 nucleotides: TGTGCCAGCAGCTTGGACCACAATGAGCAGTTCTTC. Protein: CASSLDHNEQFF.